Following are 30 T cell receptor beta chains from one sample sequenced in a study of OX40 agonist ivuxolimab in advanced cancers. Data came from immunoSEQ multiplex PCR; TCRdb stores just in-frame clones and leaves some out. This table has some 74,000 clones, less than 90% appearing once. The specimen comprised CD4+ or CD8+ T cells sorted from blood, sampled in a trial of the OX40 agonist ivuxolimab. These receptors all come from an adult with an advanced solid tumor such as melanoma, head and neck, liver or kidney cancer.

This clone was picked up a small number of times. At one end, the junction sequence differs from germline, possibly due to a read error. This chain joins TRBV7-9 and TRBJ1-3; D possibly corresponds to TRBD1 (6 bases). Germline V gene sequence: CDR1 SEHNR, CDR2 FQNEAQ (reference sequence). CDR3 size: 16 residues. CDR3 sequence reads: CASSLAGQYSGNTIYF. CDR3 sequence (DNA): TGTGCCAGCAGCCTAGCTGGACAGTACTCTGGAAACACCATATATTTT.

The V call is TRBV7-2, the J call TRBJ2-5; D gene unclear. Trimming removed 5 bases at V and 5 bases at J, with 15 bases between. The CDR3 has 14 amino acids. Germline V gene sequence: CDR1 SGHTA, CDR2 FQGNSA. The CDR3, as DNA: TGTGCCAGCAGCCCTGGGTATCTTCAGGAGACCCAGTACTTC. It codes for CASSPGYLQETQYF.

The chain is built from TRBV18 and TRBJ2-1; D is possibly TRBD2 (7 bases). Germline CDR1 reads KGHSH; CDR2 reads LQKENI. This CDR3 comprises 13 residues. V was cut by 3 bases and J by 6 bases, with 9 bases left in between. The CDR3 nucleotides read TGTGCCAGCTCACCCGGGGGGCGCAATGAGCAGTTCTTC. It encodes CASSPGGRNEQFF.

CDR3 protein: CASSPFRGLGETQYF. CDR3 coding DNA: TGTGCCAGCAGCCCCTTTAGGGGCTTAGGGGAGACCCAGTACTTC. The chain combines TRBV11-3 with TRBJ2-5, with D possibly being TRBD1 (5 bases). Per germline, CDR1 SGHNT and CDR2 YENEEA. With 5 bases removed from V and 5 bases from J, the gap between germline ends came to 18 bases. The CDR3 is 15 residues long.

The rearrangement uses TRBV19 and TRBJ2-7, with 11 bases lining up with TRBD2. The J segment lost 5 bases and the V segment lost 4 bases, leaving 13 bases of the junction unmatched. The length of the CDR3 is 17 residues. CDR1 and CDR2 from the germline V gene are LNHDA and SQIVND (reference sequence). The CDR3 DNA sequence: TGTGCCAGTAGTACCTCCTTAGCGGGGGGGCTCGCCGACGAGCAGTACTTC. Translating gives CASSTSLAGGLADEQYF.

The genes are TRBV25-1 and TRBJ2-5; D may be TRBD1 (5 bases). This CDR3 has 13 residues. V gave up 7 bases and J gave up 5 bases, with 14 bases separating them. Per the germline V gene, CDR1 is MGHDK and CDR2 is SYGVNS. CDR3 region: CASTEGARETQYF. The CDR3 DNA follows: TGTGCCAGCACCGAAGGGGCCCGGGAGACCCAGTACTTC. Drawing the rest from reference TRBV25-1 and TRBJ2-5, the complete variable domain is EADIYQTPRYLVIGTGKKITLECSQTMGHDKMYWYQQDPGMELHLIHYSYGVNSTEKGDLSSESTVSRIRTEHFPLTLESARPSHTSQYLCASTEGARETQYFGPGTRLLVL.

V is TRBV7-2 and J is TRBJ2-5; TRBD2 aligns across 8 bases. The CDR3 runs to 13 residues. V lost 3 bases to trimming and J lost 5 bases; unmatched junction nucleotides: 2. The germline CDR1 and CDR2 sequences are SGHTA and FQGNSA. The CDR3 bases are TGTGCCAGCAGCTTGGGACTAGAGGAGACCCAGTACTTC. Translated: CASSLGLEETQYF.

The V and J genes are TRBV7-9 and TRBJ1-3; maybe TRBD1 (6 bases). CDR1 and CDR2 from the germline V gene are SEHNR and FQNEAQ (reference sequence). V was shortened by 4 bases and J by 0 bases, with 16 bases between the two germline ends. This CDR3 has 17 residues. This CDR3 reads CASSSGTPQRSGNTIYF. The CDR3 DNA reads TGTGCCAGCAGCTCAGGGACACCCCAGCGCTCTGGAAACACCATATATTTT.

This chain connects TRBV11-2 to TRBJ1-2; tentatively, D is TRBD1 (5 bases). This CDR3 spans 15 amino acids. V was shortened by 0 bases and J by 8 bases, with 16 bases between the two germline ends. Germline V gene data show CDR1 as SGHAT and CDR2 as FQNNGV. CDR3 protein: CASSLDSGQTGGYTF. CDR3 in DNA: TGTGCCAGCAGCTTAGATAGCGGACAAACGGGGGGCTACACCTTC.

CDR3 DNA: TGTGCCAGCTCACCGTTTGGCGGAGAGACCCAGTACTTC. This codes for CASSPFGGETQYF. V usage is TRBV18 and J usage is TRBJ2-5; D gene uncertain. The CDR3 length is 13 residues. Per germline, CDR1 KGHSH and CDR2 LQKENI. V lost 3 bases to trimming and J lost 4 bases, with 9 bases between them.

This sequence joins TRBV11-2 and TRBJ1-2; possible D gene TRBD1, 5 bases. The CDR3 runs to 12 residues. Germline lookup yields CDR1 SGHAT and CDR2 FQNNGV. V was clipped by 6 bases and J by 4 bases, with 9 bases between them. CDR3 residues: CASSYTGYGYTF. The CDR3 coding sequence is TGTGCCAGCAGTTATACAGGCTATGGCTACACCTTC.

Details on this clone: The same CDR3 arises from other DNA sequences in this sample as well. The chain has TRBV19 and TRBJ1-1; D is unresolved. CDR1 and CDR2 from the germline V gene are LNHDA and SQIVND (reference sequence). Trimming stripped 3 bases from V and 3 bases from J, with 8 bases between. The CDR3 has 13 residues. DNA of the CDR3: TGTGCCAGTAGTATGAAGGGAGACACTGAAGCTTTCTTT. This codes for CASSMKGDTEAFF.

The gene calls are TRBV28 and TRBJ1-1, with D tentatively TRBD1 (5 bases). The CDR3 spans 14 residues. Germline CDR1 MDHEN, CDR2 SYDVKM. The V end lost 5 bases, the J end lost 1 base, and 11 bases lay between the germline ends. The CDR3 DNA is TGTGCCAGCAGTCTACTAGACAGGAACACTGAAGCTTTCTTT. Encoded protein: CASSLLDRNTEAFF.

The V call is TRBV2, the J call TRBJ1-1; no definite D call. Trimming left V 6 bases short and J 0 bases short, with 8 bases between. Germline CDR1 and CDR2: SNHLY and FYNNEI. This CDR3 is 13 amino acids long. CDR3 coding DNA: TGTGCCAGCAGCCGAGAGATGAACACTGAAGCTTTCTTT. Translation: CASSREMNTEAFF.

The gene calls are TRBV28 and TRBJ1-1, with 9 bases lining up with TRBD1. The germline V gene encodes CDR1 MDHEN and CDR2 SYDVKM. The CDR3 length is 13 residues. With 5 bases clipped from V and 10 bases from J, the junction kept 8 bases outside the gene matches. The CDR3 DNA reads as TGTGCCAGCAGTCCTTCAGACAGGGGGAGAGCTTTCTTT. This gives the protein CASSPSDRGRAFF.

The rearrangement uses TRBV11-3 and TRBJ2-7, with D maybe TRBD2 (6 bases). Trimming took 3 bases from V and 2 from J, leaving 8 bases between them. The length of the CDR3 is 13 residues. Germline V gene lookup returns CDR1 SGHNT and CDR2 YENEEA. The CDR3 region is CASSLEGPYEQYF. The CDR3 nucleotides read TGTGCCAGCAGCTTGGAGGGGCCCTACGAGCAGTACTTC.

V and J are TRBV6-6 and TRBJ2-3; TRBD1 agrees at 7 bases. The junction had 8 bases not matched to a gene; V was cut back by 5 bases and J by 9 bases. Germline V gives CDR1 MNHNY, CDR2 SVGAGI (reference sequence). The CDR3 runs 13 residues. The CDR3: CASSANRGRTQYF. The CDR3 DNA reads TGTGCCAGCAGTGCCAACAGGGGACGGACGCAGTATTTT.

The chain links TRBV27 to TRBJ1-6; no clear D. Trimming cost V 0 bases and J 10 bases, with 7 bases left between them. This CDR3 region has 13 residues. Per the germline V gene, CDR1 is MNHEY and CDR2 is SMNVEV (reference sequence). The CDR3 loop reads CASSLSLSSPLHF. Here the CDR3 DNA reads TGTGCCAGCAGTTTATCCCTGTCCTCACCCCTCCACTTT.

The chain uses TRBV6-5 and TRBJ2-2, with 10 bases fitting TRBD2. CDR1 MNHEY and CDR2 SVGAGI come from the germline V gene. With 0 bases clipped from V and 6 bases from J, the junction kept 4 bases outside the gene matches. CDR3 length equals 16 residues. The CDR3 sequence: CASSYSLAGDSGELFF. As DNA, the CDR3 is TGTGCCAGCAGTTACTCCCTAGCGGGAGATTCCGGGGAGCTGTTTTTT.

The V and J genes are TRBV6-1 and TRBJ2-5, with a possible D match to TRBD1 (7 bases). The CDR3 covers 14 residues. Germline V gene sequence: CDR1 MNHNS, CDR2 SASEGT. Trimming shortened V by 5 bases and J by 7 bases, and 17 bases separated the two germline ends. The CDR3 protein is CASSPGTAGGTQYF. CDR3 in DNA: TGTGCCAGCAGTCCAGGGACAGCCGGGGGGACCCAGTACTTC.

This clone was counted once. The rearrangement joins TRBV5-8 to TRBJ2-1; D uncertain. Trimming took off 4 bases at V and 4 bases at J, with 9 bases between the two ends. Germline lookup yields CDR1 SGHTS and CDR2 YDEGEE. The CDR3 is 13 residues long. CDR3 nucleotides: TGTGCCAGCAGCCCTAACCCTTACAATGAGCAGTTCTTC. It codes for CASSPNPYNEQFF.

The chain joins TRBV27 to TRBJ2-2; D gene uncertain. Trimming shortened V by 2 bases and J by 6 bases, and 13 bases separated the two germline ends. The CDR3 runs 15 residues. Germline loops: CDR1 MNHEY, CDR2 SMNVEV (reference sequence). CDR3 loop: CASSLDPLLSGELFF. CDR3 sequence (DNA): TGTGCCAGCAGTTTAGACCCCTTGCTTTCCGGGGAGCTGTTTTTT.

This clone has only a few counts. The chain joins TRBV6-1 to TRBJ2-1, with 9 bases fitting TRBD2. The V segment lost 3 bases and the J segment 6 bases; nucleotides outside the gene matches: 6. This CDR3 comprises 15 residues. Germline V CDR1 and CDR2: MNHNS, SASEGT. This CDR3 is CASSEGSGGRNEQFF. In DNA form, the CDR3 reads TGTGCCAGCAGTGAGGGTAGCGGGGGCCGCAATGAGCAGTTCTTC.

The rearrangement uses TRBV6-6 and TRBJ2-1, with a weak D call TRBD2 (5 bases). V was shortened by 8 bases and J by 2 bases, with 10 bases between the two germline ends. The CDR3 is 13 residues long. Germline CDR1 MNHNY, CDR2 SVGAGI (reference sequence). CDR3 residues: CASGRATYNEQFF. CDR3 in DNA: TGTGCCAGCGGGCGGGCAACCTACAATGAGCAGTTCTTC.

The chain carries TRBV14 and TRBJ2-7, with 7 positions matching TRBD1. Losses at the gene ends were 1 base for V and 2 bases for J; bases not matched to a gene: 11. The germline gives CDR1 SGHDN, CDR2 FVKESK. This CDR3 is built from 17 residues. CDR3 coding DNA: TGTGCCAGCAGCCAAGTTCGAGGGGGCTTTACCCCCTACGAGCAGTACTTC. It encodes CASSQVRGGFTPYEQYF.

The chain has TRBV7-9 and TRBJ2-7, with 9 bases fitting TRBD2. V trimming: 5 bases; J trimming: 3 bases; junction bases outside the gene matches: 5. There are 14 residues in the CDR3. From germline, CDR1 is SEHNR and CDR2 FQNEAQ (reference sequence). DNA for the CDR3: TGTGCCAGCAGCCTCGATAGCGGGAGCTACGAGCAGTACTTC. Translating it yields CASSLDSGSYEQYF.

This clone was found once. J is TRBJ2-3 and V is TRBV6-6; D is possibly TRBD2 (5 bases). This CDR3 has 15 residues. The germline gives CDR1 MNHNY, CDR2 SVGAGI (reference sequence). Trimming shortened V by 2 bases and J by 0 bases, and 9 bases separated the two germline ends. In DNA form, the CDR3 reads TGTGCCAGCAGTTACCTAGCCCCTAGCACAGATACGCAGTATTTT. This gives the protein CASSYLAPSTDTQYF.

This clone was detected only once. The chain employs TRBV19 and TRBJ2-7, with D unresolved. V gave up 4 bases and J gave up 2 bases, with 12 bases separating them. The CDR3 runs 14 residues. Germline CDR1 and CDR2: LNHDA and SQIVND (reference sequence). The CDR3 sequence is CASSTSPGTYEQYF. The CDR3 DNA reads as TGTGCCAGTAGTACAAGCCCCGGCACCTACGAGCAGTACTTC.

This chain joins TRBV28 and TRBJ2-1, with 7 bases aligning to TRBD1. The CDR3 covers 16 residues. V dropped 1 base and J dropped 4; count of bases not matched to a gene: 7. Per the germline V gene, CDR1 is MDHEN and CDR2 is SYDVKM. The CDR3 nucleotides are TGTGCCAGCAGTTTATTAGGGGGCATGGGATACAATGAGCAGTTCTTC. Translated, it gives CASSLLGGMGYNEQFF. The variable domain in full, completed from reference TRBV28 and TRBJ2-1, reads DVKVTQSSRYLVKRTGEKVFLECVQDMDHENMFWYRQDPGLGLRLIYFSYDVKMKEKGDIPEGYSVSREKKERFSLILESASTNQTSMYLCASSLLGGMGYNEQFFGPGTRLTVL.

The chain has TRBV10-1 and TRBJ2-5, with D perhaps TRBD1 or TRBD2 (5 bases each). The CDR3 length is 13 residues. The germline gives CDR1 WNHNN, CDR2 SYGVQD (reference sequence). The V end was cut by 5 bases, the J end by 4 bases, with 11 bases between. The DNA for the CDR3 is TGCGCCAGCAGTACGAGGGACCGAGAGACCCAGTACTTC. This encodes CASSTRDRETQYF.